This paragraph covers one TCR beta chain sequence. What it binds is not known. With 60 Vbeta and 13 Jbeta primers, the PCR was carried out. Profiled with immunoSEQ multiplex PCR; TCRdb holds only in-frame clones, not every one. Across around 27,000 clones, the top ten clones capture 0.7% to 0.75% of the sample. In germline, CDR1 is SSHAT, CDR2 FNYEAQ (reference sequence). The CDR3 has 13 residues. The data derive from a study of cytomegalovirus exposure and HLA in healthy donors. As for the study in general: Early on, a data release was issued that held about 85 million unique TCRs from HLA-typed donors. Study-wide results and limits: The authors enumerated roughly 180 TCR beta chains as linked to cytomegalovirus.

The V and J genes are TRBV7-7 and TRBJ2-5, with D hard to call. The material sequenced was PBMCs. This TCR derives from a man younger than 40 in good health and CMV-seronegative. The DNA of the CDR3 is TGTGCTACCTCCCTAGGATATCGAGAGACCCAGTACTTC. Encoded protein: CATSLGYRETQYF.